These T cell receptor beta chains were read from a single sample in a study of T cells in Graves' hyperthyroidism and ophthalmopathy. TCRdb passed the multiplex PCR reads through MiXCR, listing each CDR3 protein once. Here the sample spans around 600,000 distinct CDR3 sequences, 15% to 19% being singletons. The sequenced sample consisted of blood. The receptors derive from a woman in her 30s with Graves' hyperthyroidism. Each CDR3 is given with its conserved first and last residue. The D gene is left open where the match is weak. Clone size appears in some rows only: once, few, many, or a class for an expanded clone.

J | V | D | size | DNA | CDR3
TRBJ2-2 | TRBV6-2/TRBV6-3 | NA | many | TGTGCCAGCAGATACACCAACACCGGGGAGCTGTTTTTT | CASRYTNTGELFF
TRBJ2-2 | TRBV2 | NA | few | TGTGCCACCTCTAGGTCCACCGGGGAGCTGTTTTTT | CATSRSTGELFF
TRBJ1-1 | TRBV7-9 | TRBD1 | many | TGTGCCAGCAGCTTAGTACAGGGGCCTGAAGCTTTCTTT | CASSLVQGPEAFF
TRBJ2-7 | TRBV20-1 | NA | many | TGCAGTGCTAGGTGGCCGCTTGGCGGGTACGAGCAGTACTTC | CSARWPLGGYEQYF
TRBJ2-2 | TRBV7-9 | TRBD1 | NA | TGTGCCAGCCCCTCCCCGACAGGGTCTTCCGGGGAGCTGTTTTTT | CASPSPTGSSGELFF
TRBJ2-7 | TRBV5-1 | TRBD1 | NA | TGCGCCAGCAGCTCGTTGGGACAGAGCTACGAGCAGTACTTC | CASSSLGQSYEQYF
TRBJ2-7 | TRBV11-2 | TRBD1 | many | TGTGCCAGCAGCGGTTTAGGGGGGACAGGGATGGGTCTCGAGCAGTACTTC | CASSGLGGTGMGLEQYF
TRBJ1-5 | TRBV6-5 | NA | many | TGTGCCAGCAGTTACTCGAGAGGGGGAAATAGCAATCAGCCCCAGCATTTT | CASSYSRGGNSNQPQHF
TRBJ2-7 | TRBV6-2/TRBV6-3 | NA | NA | TGTGCCAGCGGTTACGAACCGGACAGTTCCTACGAGCAGTACTTC | CASGYEPDSSYEQYF
TRBJ1-5 | TRBV7-6 | TRBD1 | NA | TGTACCAGCAGCCCCGGACAGGGCCATAGCAATCAGCCCCAGCATTTT | CTSSPGQGHSNQPQHF
TRBJ2-7 | TRBV7-9 | NA | many | TGTGCCAGCAGCTTCCCGGGACTGGGAACCTACGAGCAGTACTTC | CASSFPGLGTYEQYF
TRBJ2-7 | TRBV6-1 | NA | many | TGTGCCAGCAGTGAAGTCGGACCCTACGCGCAGTACTTC | CASSEVGPYAQYF
TRBJ2-7 | TRBV5-1 | NA | many | TGCGCCAGCAGCTTGGGGGAGGAGCAGTACTTC | CASSLGEEQYF
TRBJ2-3 | TRBV5-1 | NA | many | TGCGCCAGCAGCTTGGTTCCAGCGGCCGATACGCAGTATTTT | CASSLVPAADTQYF
TRBJ1-1 | TRBV6-2/TRBV6-3 | NA | many | TGTGCCAGCAGAACAGACCTTACCTGGGCTGAAGCTTTCTTT | CASRTDLTWAEAFF
TRBJ2-1 | TRBV9 | TRBD1 | once | TGTGCCAGCAGCGTTGGGACAGGGTCTGAGCAGTTCTTC | CASSVGTGSEQFF
TRBJ2-3 | TRBV7-3 | NA | many | TGTGCCAGCAGCTTAACCGGCTGGACAGATACGCAGTATTTT | CASSLTGWTDTQYF
TRBJ1-4 | TRBV29-1 | NA | many | TGCAGCGTTCGAGCCGGCGTTTCGGAAAAACTGTTTTTT | CSVRAGVSEKLFF
TRBJ2-7 | TRBV5-1 | NA | NA | TGCGCCAGCAGCCCAGAAACAGGAATTTACGAGCAGTACTTC | CASSPETGIYEQYF
TRBJ1-1 | TRBV20-1 | NA | NA | TGCAGTGCAGCCCACAGGGCCGGCACTGAAGCTTTCTTT | CSAAHRAGTEAFF
TRBJ2-1 | TRBV7-2 | NA | many | TGTGCCAGCAGCTTCGACAGGCTTCCAGGGTATGAGCAGTTCTTC | CASSFDRLPGYEQFF
TRBJ2-2 | TRBV29-1 | NA | few | TGCAGCGTTGATCAAAGGGGACCCGAAGCGAACACCGGGGAGCTGTTTTTT | CSVDQRGPEANTGELFF
TRBJ2-1 | TRBV5-6 | NA | NA | TGTGCCAGCAGCATCGCACTCACCAAAATGAATGAGCAGTTCTTC | CASSIALTKMNEQFF
TRBJ2-7 | TRBV28 | TRBD2 | many | TGTGCCAGCAAGGGGTCCGTAGCGGGAAGCTACGAGCAGTACTTC | CASKGSVAGSYEQYF
TRBJ1-1 | TRBV4-1 | NA | NA | TGCGCCAGCAGCCATGGCGCCAGGACCGAAGCTTTCTTT | CASSHGARTEAFF
TRBJ2-5 | TRBV6-2/TRBV6-3 | NA | many | TGTGCCAGCAGTCAGAGGGACTGGCCACAAGAGACCCAGTACTTC | CASSQRDWPQETQYF
TRBJ2-1 | TRBV18 | NA | many | TGTGCCAGCTCACCACTAGCGGCCGGCTCCTACAATGAGCAGTTCTTC | CASSPLAAGSYNEQFF
TRBJ2-1 | TRBV9 | TRBD2 | few | TGTGCCAGCAGCGGGCGACTAGCGGGTATCTACAATGAGCAGTTCTTC | CASSGRLAGIYNEQFF
TRBJ2-7 | TRBV27 | TRBD1 | many | TGTGCCAGCAGTTTAATCGGCAGGGGGATAACCGAGCAGTACTTC | CASSLIGRGITEQYF
TRBJ2-2 | TRBV4-3 | NA | few | TGCGCCAGCAGCCCTGGGGTCGGGGAGCTGTTTTTT | CASSPGVGELFF
TRBJ1-1 | TRBV7-2 | NA | many | TGTGCCAGCAGCGGAGACAGGTCATATGAAGCTTTCTTT | CASSGDRSYEAFF
TRBJ2-7 | TRBV6-1 | TRBD1 | many | TGTGCCAGCAGGATAAACAGGGGGGAATCCTACGAGCAGTACTTC | CASRINRGESYEQYF
TRBJ2-7 | TRBV27 | NA | many | TGTGCCAGCAGGAGGGGCGCCTACGAGCAGTACTTC | CASRRGAYEQYF
TRBJ1-5 | TRBV9 | NA | many | TGTGCCAGCAGTGTCGGGGACAGCAATCAGCCCCAGCATTTT | CASSVGDSNQPQHF
TRBJ1-5 | TRBV28 | NA | few | TGTGCCAGCCGGCGGCTGAATGTCGGACAGAGGAGTACCAATCAGCCCCAGCATTTT | CASRRLNVGQRSTNQPQHF
TRBJ2-3 | TRBV7-2 | TRBD2 | few | TGTGCCAGCAGCCCGAGACTAGCGGGAGGTTTAGATACGCAGTATTTT | CASSPRLAGGLDTQYF
TRBJ1-2 | TRBV20-1 | NA | many | TGCAGTGCTAGAGATTCAGGTCCCTATGGCTACACCTTC | CSARDSGPYGYTF
TRBJ1-6 | TRBV20-1 | NA | many | TGCAGTGCTAGGGAGGAGAGCTCCTATAATTCACCCCTCCACTTT | CSAREESSYNSPLHF
TRBJ1-1 | TRBV4-1 | NA | many | TGCGCCAGCAGCCAAGCGCTAGGGGAGCTTAACACTGAAGCTTTCTTT | CASSQALGELNTEAFF
TRBJ2-1 | TRBV3-1 | NA | many | TGTGCCAGCAGCCAAGTCCCGAGCTCCTACAATGAGCAGTTCTTC | CASSQVPSSYNEQFF
TRBJ1-1 | TRBV30 | NA | many | TGTGCCTGGAGTTCTTCCAGGAACACTGAAGCTTTCTTT | CAWSSSRNTEAFF
TRBJ2-1 | TRBV10-3 | TRBD2 | NA | TGTGCCATCAGTGCGAGCGGGAAAGGGTATGAGCAGTTCTTC | CAISASGKGYEQFF
TRBJ2-1 | TRBV19 | NA | NA | TGTGCCAGTAGTGCTGCAGCGGTTTCCTACAATGAGCAGTTCTTC | CASSAAAVSYNEQFF
TRBJ2-7 | TRBV3-1 | NA | many | TGTGCCAGCAGCCAAAGGGGTACTACCTACGAGCAGTACTTC | CASSQRGTTYEQYF
TRBJ2-7 | TRBV6-1 | TRBD2 | many | TGTGCCAGCACGCGATCCGGGACTAGTATCTACGAGCAGTACTTC | CASTRSGTSIYEQYF
TRBJ2-1 | TRBV9 | TRBD2 | NA | TGTGCCAGCAGCCCGTTAGCGGGAGTCTCCTACAATGAGCAGTTCTTC | CASSPLAGVSYNEQFF
TRBJ2-1 | TRBV12-3/TRBV12-4 | TRBD2 | many | TGTGCCAGCAGTTTCCTACTAGCGGGAGGTGGGGATATTTTTGAGCAGTTCTTC | CASSFLLAGGGDIFEQFF
TRBJ2-5 | TRBV4-1 | TRBD2 | few | TGCGCCAGCAGCCCGACTAGCGGGAGAGCGGAGACCCAGTACTTC | CASSPTSGRAETQYF
TRBJ2-1 | TRBV30 | NA | many | TGTGCCTGGAGTAGCACAAATGAGCAGTTCTTC | CAWSSTNEQFF
TRBJ2-7 | TRBV20-1 | TRBD2 | many | TGCAGTGCTAGAGACCGGCTAGCGGGCGGGTACGAGCAGTACTTC | CSARDRLAGGYEQYF
TRBJ2-1 | TRBV9 | NA | few | TGTGCCAGCAGCCGAGGCGGTGGATCCCCCAATGAGCAGTTCTTC | CASSRGGGSPNEQFF
TRBJ2-3 | TRBV20-1 | TRBD2 | few | TGCAGTGCTAGAGATCAGTTTGGCGGGAGGGGCACAGATACGCAGTATTTT | CSARDQFGGRGTDTQYF
TRBJ2-7 | TRBV28 | NA | many | TGTGCCAGCAGACCCGGGGGGACATTATACTACGAGCAGTACTTC | CASRPGGTLYYEQYF
TRBJ2-5 | TRBV5-5 | NA | few | TGTGCCAGCAGCTTCTTCGGGGGCCAAGAGACCCAGTACTTC | CASSFFGGQETQYF
TRBJ2-7 | TRBV5-1 | TRBD2 | many | TGCGCCAGCAGCCCCCGGGGGAATCTAGCGGGAGATACCTACGAGCAGTACTTC | CASSPRGNLAGDTYEQYF
TRBJ2-3 | TRBV29-1 | NA | NA | TGCAGCGTTGAAGAAGTCTTCACAGATACGCAGTATTTT | CSVEEVFTDTQYF